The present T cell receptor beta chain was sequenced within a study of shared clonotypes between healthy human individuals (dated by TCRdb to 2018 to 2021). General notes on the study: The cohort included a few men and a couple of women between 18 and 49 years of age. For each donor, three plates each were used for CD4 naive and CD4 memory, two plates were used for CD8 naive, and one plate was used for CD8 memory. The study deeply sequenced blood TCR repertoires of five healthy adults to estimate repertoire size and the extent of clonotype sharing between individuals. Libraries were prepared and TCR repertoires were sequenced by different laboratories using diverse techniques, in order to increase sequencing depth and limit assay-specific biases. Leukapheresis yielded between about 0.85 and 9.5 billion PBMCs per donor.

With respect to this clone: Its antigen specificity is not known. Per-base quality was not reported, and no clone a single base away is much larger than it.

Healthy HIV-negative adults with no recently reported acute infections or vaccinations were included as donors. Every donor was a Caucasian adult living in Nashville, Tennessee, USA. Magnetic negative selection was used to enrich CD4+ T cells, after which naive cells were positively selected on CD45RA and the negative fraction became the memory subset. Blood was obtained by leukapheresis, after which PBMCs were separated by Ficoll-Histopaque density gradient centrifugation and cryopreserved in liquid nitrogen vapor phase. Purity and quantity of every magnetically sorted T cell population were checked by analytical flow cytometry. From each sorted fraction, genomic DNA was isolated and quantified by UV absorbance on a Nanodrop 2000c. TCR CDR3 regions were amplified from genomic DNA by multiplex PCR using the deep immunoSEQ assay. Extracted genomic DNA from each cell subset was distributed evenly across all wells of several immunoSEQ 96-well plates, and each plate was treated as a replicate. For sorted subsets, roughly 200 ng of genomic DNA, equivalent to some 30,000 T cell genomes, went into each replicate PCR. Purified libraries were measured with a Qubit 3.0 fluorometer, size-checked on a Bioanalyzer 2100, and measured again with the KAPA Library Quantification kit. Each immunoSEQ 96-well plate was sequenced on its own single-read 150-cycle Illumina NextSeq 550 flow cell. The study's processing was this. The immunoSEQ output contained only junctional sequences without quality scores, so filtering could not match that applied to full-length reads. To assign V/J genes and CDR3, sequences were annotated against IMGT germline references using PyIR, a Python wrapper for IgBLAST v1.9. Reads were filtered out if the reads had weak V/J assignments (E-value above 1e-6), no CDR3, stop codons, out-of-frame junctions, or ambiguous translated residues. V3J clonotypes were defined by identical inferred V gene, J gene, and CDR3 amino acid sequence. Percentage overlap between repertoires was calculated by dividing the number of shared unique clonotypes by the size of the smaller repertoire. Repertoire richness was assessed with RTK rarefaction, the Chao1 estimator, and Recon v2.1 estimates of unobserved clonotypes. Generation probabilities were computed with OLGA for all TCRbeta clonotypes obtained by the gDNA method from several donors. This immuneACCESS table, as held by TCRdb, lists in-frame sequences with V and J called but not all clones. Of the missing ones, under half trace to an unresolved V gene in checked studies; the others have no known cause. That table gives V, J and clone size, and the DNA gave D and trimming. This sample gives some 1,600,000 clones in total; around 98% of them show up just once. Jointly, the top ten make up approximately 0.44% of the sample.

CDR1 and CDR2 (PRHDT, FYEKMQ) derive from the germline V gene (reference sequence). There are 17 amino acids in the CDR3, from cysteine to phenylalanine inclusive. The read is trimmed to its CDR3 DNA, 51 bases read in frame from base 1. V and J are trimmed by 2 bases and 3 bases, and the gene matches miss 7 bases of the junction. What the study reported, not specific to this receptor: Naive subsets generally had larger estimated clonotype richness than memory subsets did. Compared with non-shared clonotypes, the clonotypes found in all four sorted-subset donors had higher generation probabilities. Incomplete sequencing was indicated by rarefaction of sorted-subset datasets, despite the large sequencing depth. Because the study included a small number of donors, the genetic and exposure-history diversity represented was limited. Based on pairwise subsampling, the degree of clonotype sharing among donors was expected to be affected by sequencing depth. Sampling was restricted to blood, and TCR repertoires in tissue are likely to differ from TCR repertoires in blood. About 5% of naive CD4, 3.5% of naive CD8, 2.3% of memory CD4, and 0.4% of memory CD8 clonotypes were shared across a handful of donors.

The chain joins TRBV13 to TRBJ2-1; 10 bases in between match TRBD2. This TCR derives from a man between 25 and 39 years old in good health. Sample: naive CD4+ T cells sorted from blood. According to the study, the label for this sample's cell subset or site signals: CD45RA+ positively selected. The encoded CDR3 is CASSLWASGSNYNEQFF. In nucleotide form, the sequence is TGTGCCAGCAGCTTATGGGCTAGCGGGAGTAACTACAATGAGCAGTTCTTC.